Listed below are T cell receptor beta chains from one sample, sequenced in a study of T and B cells in COVID-19 patients. One entry per CDR3 protein results from TCRdb running MiXCR on the multiplex PCR reads. The sample holds about 22,000 distinct CDR3 sequences, around 28% seen once. The source material was blood. The receptor set was obtained from a human donor who had recovered from COVID-19. CDR3s include the opening cysteine and the closing phenylalanine or tryptophan. A D gene is named only where the DNA matches it firmly. A clone size is listed for some rows: how often the clone was seen (once, few, many), or a class if it is expanded.

clone size | J gene | D gene | CDR3 length | V gene | CDR3 protein | CDR3 DNA
medium-sized | TRBJ2-2 | NA | 13 | TRBV6-6 | CASSYFLIGELFF | TGTGCCAGCAGTTACTTTTTGATCGGGGAGCTGTTTTTT
NA | TRBJ2-3 | TRBD2 | 16 | TRBV5-6 | CASALLAGEGTDTQYF | TGTGCCAGCGCCCTTTTAGCGGGGGAGGGTACAGATACGCAGTATTTT
NA | TRBJ2-5 | NA | 13 | TRBV14 | CASSRDRKETQYF | TGTGCCAGCAGCCGCGACAGAAAAGAGACCCAGTACTTC
medium-sized | TRBJ2-6 | NA | 15 | TRBV19 | CASRGGTTGANVLTF | TGTGCCAGTAGGGGAGGGACAACTGGGGCCAACGTCCTGACTTTC
few | TRBJ2-5 | TRBD1 | 13 | TRBV5-4 | CASSLEGAETQYF | TGTGCCAGCAGCTTGGAGGGGGCGGAGACCCAGTACTTC
NA | TRBJ2-1 | TRBD2 | 17 | TRBV27 | CASRAGFGRGTGNEQFF | TGTGCCAGCAGGGCCGGATTTGGGAGGGGTACGGGCAATGAGCAGTTCTTC
many | TRBJ2-2 | TRBD1 | 17 | TRBV7-6 | CASSLDPPDRAYGELFF | TGTGCCAGCAGCTTAGATCCCCCTGACAGGGCGTACGGGGAGCTGTTTTTT
NA | TRBJ1-2 | NA | 14 | TRBV12-3/TRBV12-4 | CASSLSGTNYGYTF | TGTGCCAGCAGTTTAAGCGGGACGAACTATGGCTACACCTTC
many | TRBJ2-7 | TRBD1 | 12 | TRBV6-5 | CASIGQAYEQYF | TGTGCCAGCATTGGACAGGCCTACGAGCAGTACTTC
NA | TRBJ2-7 | NA | 13 | TRBV20-1 | CSASPGVSYEQYF | TGCAGTGCTAGCCCAGGGGTGTCCTACGAGCAGTACTTC
NA | TRBJ2-7 | TRBD2 | 17 | TRBV5-4 | CASTTGLAGGPNHEQYF | TGTGCCAGCACGACGGGACTAGCGGGAGGGCCCAACCACGAGCAGTACTTC
many | TRBJ2-1 | TRBD2 | 12 | TRBV18 | CASSTSGNEQFF | TGTGCCAGCTCAACTAGCGGCAATGAGCAGTTCTTC
NA | TRBJ2-1 | TRBD2 | 15 | TRBV12-3/TRBV12-4 | CASRPRRGVANEQFF | TGTGCCAGCAGGCCCCGGCGGGGGGTGGCGAATGAGCAGTTCTTC
NA | TRBJ2-7 | TRBD2 | 15 | TRBV18 | CASSPGLAGRGEQYF | TGTGCCAGCTCCCCGGGACTAGCGGGTCGAGGAGAGCAGTACTTC
NA | TRBJ1-5 | NA | 13 | TRBV12-3/TRBV12-4 | CASSFQLNQPQHF | TGTGCCAGCAGTTTTCAGCTGAATCAGCCCCAGCATTTT
many | TRBJ2-7 | NA | 15 | TRBV18 | CASSPPRDGSYEQYF | TGTGCCAGCTCACCACCCAGGGATGGGTCCTACGAGCAGTACTTC
NA | TRBJ2-5 | NA | 13 | TRBV12-3/TRBV12-4 | CASTPWPQETQYF | TGTGCCAGCACCCCTTGGCCACAAGAGACCCAGTACTTC
few | TRBJ1-2 | NA | 17 | TRBV5-4 | CASSLGGLKDGRYGYTF | TGTGCCAGCAGCTTGGGAGGCCTGAAGGACGGGAGGTATGGCTACACCTTC
NA | TRBJ1-1 | TRBD1 | 16 | TRBV19 | CASSNNFGQGNTEAFF | TGTGCCAGTAGTAATAATTTCGGACAGGGGAACACTGAAGCTTTCTTT
medium-sized | TRBJ2-5 | TRBD1 | 14 | TRBV27 | CASSLLGQEETQYF | TGTGCCAGCAGTTTATTGGGACAGGAAGAGACCCAGTACTTC
NA | TRBJ2-1 | TRBD2 | 16 | TRBV4-2 | CASSPSGLAGGGEQFF | TGTGCCAGCAGTCCCTCGGGACTAGCGGGAGGGGGTGAGCAGTTCTTC
medium-sized | TRBJ2-1 | TRBD2 | 17 | TRBV11-1 | CASSLGPLAGVSNEQFF | TGTGCCAGCAGCTTAGGACCACTAGCGGGAGTTTCGAATGAGCAGTTCTTC
many | TRBJ2-7 | NA | 12 | TRBV5-5 | CASSLGAYEQYF | TGTGCCAGCAGCTTGGGGGCTTACGAGCAGTACTTC
NA | TRBJ2-3 | TRBD2 | 14 | TRBV19 | CASSGTSMTDTQYF | TGTGCCAGCAGTGGGACTAGCATGACAGATACGCAGTATTTT
medium-sized | TRBJ2-7 | NA | 11 | TRBV29-1 | CSVGTAGEQYF | TGCAGCGTTGGGACAGCGGGCGAGCAGTACTTC
many | TRBJ1-3 | NA | 13 | TRBV6-1 | CASSPGDQNTIYF | TGTGCCAGCAGTCCAGGGGACCAAAACACCATATATTTT
medium-sized | TRBJ1-4 | NA | 13 | TRBV19 | CASQGQGREKLFF | TGTGCCAGCCAAGGGCAAGGGCGAGAAAAACTGTTTTTT
few | TRBJ2-1 | TRBD1 | 14 | TRBV18 | CASLRTGGWNEQFF | TGTGCCAGCTTGAGGACAGGGGGCTGGAATGAGCAGTTCTTC
once | TRBJ2-5 | TRBD2 | 16 | TRBV4-2 | CASSQPGLAAQETQYF | TGTGCCAGCAGCCAGCCGGGACTAGCGGCCCAAGAGACCCAGTACTTC
NA | TRBJ1-4 | TRBD1 | 18 | TRBV19 | CASSFRTGAPSTNKKLFF | TGTGCCAGTAGTTTCCGGACAGGGGCCCCCTCAACTAATAAAAAACTGTTTTTT
NA | TRBJ1-2 | TRBD1 | 14 | TRBV12-3/TRBV12-4 | CASSLGQGDGGYTF | TGTGCCAGCAGTCTTGGACAGGGGGACGGTGGCTACACCTTC
NA | TRBJ1-1 | NA | 14 | TRBV30 | CAWSVRQVNTEAFF | TGTGCCTGGAGTGTAAGACAGGTAAACACTGAAGCTTTCTTT
NA | TRBJ1-3 | NA | 14 | TRBV6-1 | CASSRGTAGNTIYF | TGTGCCAGCAGCCGCGGGACTGCTGGAAACACCATATATTTT
NA | TRBJ2-1 | NA | 15 | TRBV11-2 | CASSLNVGEVDEQFF | TGTGCCAGCAGCTTAAATGTGGGAGAGGTGGATGAGCAGTTCTTC
NA | TRBJ2-2 | NA | 11 | TRBV12-3/TRBV12-4 | CASSSTRELFF | TGTGCCAGCAGTTCCACCAGGGAGCTGTTTTTT
NA | TRBJ2-3 | NA | 16 | TRBV7-9 | CASSLALSGGTDTQYF | TGTGCCAGCAGCTTAGCTCTATCGGGTGGCACAGATACGCAGTATTTT
NA | TRBJ2-1 | NA | 13 | TRBV19 | CASSISPAAEQFF | TGTGCCAGTAGTATATCCCCGGCGGCTGAGCAGTTCTTC
NA | TRBJ2-1 | TRBD2 | 14 | TRBV11-2 | CASSAGLAGVEQFF | TGTGCCAGCAGCGCCGGACTAGCGGGAGTTGAGCAGTTCTTC
NA | TRBJ2-5 | TRBD2 | 17 | TRBV5-1 | CASSLNLIAGSVETQYF | TGCGCCAGCAGCTTAAACTTAATAGCGGGATCAGTGGAGACCCAGTACTTC
NA | TRBJ1-1 | NA | 14 | TRBV5-6 | CASSQVRETTEAFF | TGTGCCAGCAGCCAAGTGAGAGAAACCACTGAAGCTTTCTTT
medium-sized | TRBJ2-7 | TRBD1 | 15 | TRBV19 | CASSAGQGAVYEQYF | TGTGCCAGTAGTGCCGGACAGGGGGCGGTATACGAGCAGTACTTC
NA | TRBJ1-2 | NA | 13 | TRBV30 | CAWRVEDFYGYTF | TGTGCCTGGAGAGTTGAGGATTTCTATGGCTACACCTTC
medium-sized | TRBJ2-7 | NA | 15 | TRBV15 | CATSPARGVHYEQYF | TGTGCCACCAGCCCAGCGAGGGGGGTCCACTACGAGCAGTACTTC
NA | TRBJ2-2 | NA | 15 | TRBV18 | CASSPYQGNTGELFF | TGTGCCAGCTCACCATACCAGGGTAACACCGGGGAGCTGTTTTTT
few | TRBJ1-1 | NA | 12 | TRBV6-5 | CASRSSESKAFF | TGTGCCAGCAGAAGCTCCGAAAGTAAAGCTTTCTTT
NA | TRBJ2-7 | TRBD1 | 12 | TRBV6-5 | CASSVTGGEQYF | TGTGCCAGCAGTGTGACAGGGGGCGAGCAGTACTTC
many | TRBJ2-2 | TRBD2 | 18 | TRBV6-5 | CASSSPGLARTYTGELFF | TGTGCCAGCAGTTCCCCGGGACTAGCGCGAACCTACACCGGGGAGCTGTTTTTT
many | TRBJ2-2 | TRBD2 | 18 | TRBV27 | CASSPSGTSAINRGELFF | TGTGCCAGCAGTCCTTCCGGGACTAGCGCCATTAATCGAGGGGAGCTGTTTTTT
few | TRBJ2-5 | NA | 15 | TRBV11-1 | CASSLYSGSQETQYF | TGTGCCAGCAGCTTGTATAGCGGTTCCCAAGAGACCCAGTACTTC
few | TRBJ1-4 | NA | 14 | TRBV6-1 | CASSVPPGNEKLFF | TGTGCCAGCAGTGTTCCTCCTGGTAATGAAAAACTGTTTTTT
few | TRBJ1-6 | NA | 15 | TRBV6-5 | CASRPYSGNNSPLHF | TGTGCCAGCAGACCCTATTCCGGCAATAATTCACCCCTCCACTTT
medium-sized | TRBJ2-1 | TRBD2 | 17 | TRBV12-3/TRBV12-4 | CASSLVGTSGRENEQFF | TGTGCCAGCAGCCTCGTCGGGACTAGCGGGAGGGAGAATGAGCAGTTCTTC
NA | TRBJ2-7 | NA | 13 | TRBV18 | CASSPMEAYEQYF | TGTGCCAGCTCACCAATGGAAGCCTACGAGCAGTACTTC
NA | TRBJ2-3 | NA | 16 | TRBV20-1 | CSAEGATSVRTDTQYF | TGCAGTGCAGAGGGGGCAACTAGCGTTCGGACAGATACGCAGTATTTT
NA | TRBJ2-7 | NA | 14 | TRBV7-2 | CASSLGLRTYEQYF | TGTGCCAGCAGCTTAGGGCTGAGAACCTACGAGCAGTACTTC